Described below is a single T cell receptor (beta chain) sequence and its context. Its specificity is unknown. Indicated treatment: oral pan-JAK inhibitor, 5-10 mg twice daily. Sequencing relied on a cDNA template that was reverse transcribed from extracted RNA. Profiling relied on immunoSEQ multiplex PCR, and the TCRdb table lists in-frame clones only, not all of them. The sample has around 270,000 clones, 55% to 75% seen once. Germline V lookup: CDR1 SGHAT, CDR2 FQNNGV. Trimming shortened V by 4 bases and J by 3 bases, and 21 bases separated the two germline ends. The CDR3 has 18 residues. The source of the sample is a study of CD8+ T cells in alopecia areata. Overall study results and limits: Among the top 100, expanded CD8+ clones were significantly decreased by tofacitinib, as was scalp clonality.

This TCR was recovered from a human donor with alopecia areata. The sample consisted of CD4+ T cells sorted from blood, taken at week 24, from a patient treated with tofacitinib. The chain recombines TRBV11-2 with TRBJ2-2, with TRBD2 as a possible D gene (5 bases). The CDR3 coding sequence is TGTGCCAGCAGCTCCCTAGCCCAGTCACCGATTTACACCGGGGAGCTGTTTTTT. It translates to CASSSLAQSPIYTGELFF.